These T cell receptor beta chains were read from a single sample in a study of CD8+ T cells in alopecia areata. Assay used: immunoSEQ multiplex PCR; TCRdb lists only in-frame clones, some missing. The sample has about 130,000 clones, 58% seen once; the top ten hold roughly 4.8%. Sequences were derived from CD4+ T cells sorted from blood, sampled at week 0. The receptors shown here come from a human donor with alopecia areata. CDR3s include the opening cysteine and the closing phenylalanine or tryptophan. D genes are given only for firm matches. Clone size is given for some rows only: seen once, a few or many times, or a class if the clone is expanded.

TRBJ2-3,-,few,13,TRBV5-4,TGTGCCAGCAGCTGGGAGTACACAGATACGCAGTATTTT,CASSWEYTDTQYF
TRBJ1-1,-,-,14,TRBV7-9,TGTGCCAGCAGCTTACCCGGACCAAACACTGAAGCTTTCTTT,CASSLPGPNTEAFF
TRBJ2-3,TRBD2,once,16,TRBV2,TGTGCCAGCAGTGAAGGTAGCGGGACAAACACAGATACGCAGTATTTT,CASSEGSGTNTDTQYF
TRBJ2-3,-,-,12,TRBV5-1,TGCGCCAGCAGCCCCCACACAGATACGCAGTATTTT,CASSPHTDTQYF
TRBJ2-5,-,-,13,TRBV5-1,TGCGCCAGCAGCACGGGACCATGGGAGACCCAGTACTTC,CASSTGPWETQYF
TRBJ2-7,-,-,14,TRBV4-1,TGCGCCAGCAGCCTGAAGATAGGTGCCTACGAGCAGTACTTC,CASSLKIGAYEQYF
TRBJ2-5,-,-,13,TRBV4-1,TGCGCCAGCAGCCTCTTCCTCACTGAGACCCAGTACTTC,CASSLFLTETQYF
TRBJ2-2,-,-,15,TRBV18,TGTGCCAGCTCACCAACCCTGGCGAACACCGGGGAGCTGTTTTTT,CASSPTLANTGELFF
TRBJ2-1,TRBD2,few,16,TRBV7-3,TGTGCCAGCAGCACCTCCGGGACTAGCGGGGGGGCCGGGCAGTTCTTC,CASSTSGTSGGAGQFF
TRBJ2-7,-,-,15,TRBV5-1,TGCGCCAGCAGTTTCAGGGGTCCACGGTCCTACGAGCAGTACTTC,CASSFRGPRSYEQYF
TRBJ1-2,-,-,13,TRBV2,TGTGCCAGCAGTGAAGAAAAGGACTATGGCTACACCTTC,CASSEEKDYGYTF
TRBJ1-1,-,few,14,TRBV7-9,TGTGCCAGCAGCTTAGGTGGTAGGGCGACTGAAGCTTTCTTT,CASSLGGRATEAFF
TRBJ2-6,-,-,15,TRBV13,TGTGCCAGCAGCTTTACCCTCTCTGGGGCCAACGTCCTGACTTTC,CASSFTLSGANVLTF
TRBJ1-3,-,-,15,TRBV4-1,TGCGCCAGCAGCCAAGATGAGCGCTCTGGAAACACCATATATTTT,CASSQDERSGNTIYF
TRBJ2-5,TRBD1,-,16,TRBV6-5,TGTGCCAGCAGTTACAACAGGGGGCTGGGCCAAGAGACCCAGTACTTC,CASSYNRGLGQETQYF
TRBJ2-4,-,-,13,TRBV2,TGTGCCAGCAGTGATTCGGGGATAAACATTCAGTACTTC,CASSDSGINIQYF
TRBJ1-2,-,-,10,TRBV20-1,TGCAGTGCTATTAACTATGGCTACACCTTC,CSAINYGYTF
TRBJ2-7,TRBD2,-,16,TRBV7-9,TGTGCCAGCAGCTTAACCAGCGGGGGGAGTTTCGACGAGCAGTACTTC,CASSLTSGGSFDEQYF
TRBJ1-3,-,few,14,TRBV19,TGTGCCAGTAAAGCACGGTCCTCTGGAAACACCATATATTTT,CASKARSSGNTIYF
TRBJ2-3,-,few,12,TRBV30,TGTGCCTGGAGTATCGTTGGAGGGACGCAGTATTTT,CAWSIVGGTQYF
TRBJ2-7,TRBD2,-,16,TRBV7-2,TGTGCCAGCAGCTTATCGTCGGGACTAGTAGGGTACGAGCAGTACTTC,CASSLSSGLVGYEQYF
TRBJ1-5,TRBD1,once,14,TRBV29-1,TGCAGTGTGGACAGGGTTGAGGGCAATCAGCCCCAGCATTTT,CSVDRVEGNQPQHF
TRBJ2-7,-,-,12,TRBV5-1,TGCGCCAGCAGCCCCCCGGATCGCGAGCAGTACTTC,CASSPPDREQYF
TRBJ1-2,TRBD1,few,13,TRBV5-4,TGTGCCAGCACTTACAGGGGGAAAGATGGCTACACCTTC,CASTYRGKDGYTF
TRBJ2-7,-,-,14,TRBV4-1,TGCGCCAGCAGTGCCCGGGACATACCCTACGAGCAGTACTTC,CASSARDIPYEQYF
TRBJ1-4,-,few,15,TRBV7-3,TGTGCCAGCAGCTTTACAGGTGCAACTAATGAAAAACTGTTTTTT,CASSFTGATNEKLFF
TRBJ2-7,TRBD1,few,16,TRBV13,TGTGCCAGCAGCTCCTCCCCGGGACAGGGTACCAACGAGCAGTACTTC,CASSSSPGQGTNEQYF